This entry describes one T cell receptor beta chain. Its antigen specificity is not known. No base-level quality is on record; no much larger clone is a single base apart. This sample was included in a study of blood T cell repertoires in COVID-19 (dated by TCRdb to about 2020). About the study as a whole: Collaborator samples came from the United States, Italy and Spain and covered acute and convalescent phases of COVID-19. Deeply sampled blood TCRbeta repertoires from subjects exposed to, actively infected with, or recovered from COVID-19 were included in the dataset. The prospective study material was composed of cDNA or gDNA derived from T cells, B-cell-depleted T cells, or PBMCs. A freely available public database, intended as a resource for researchers studying the immune response to SARS-CoV-2, is where the repertoires were released. The samples were drawn from two sources: the first 160 participants of the ongoing ImmuneRACE study, and 1,254 subjects contributed by 6 global collaborators. Sample metadata almost always included a de-identified subject ID, COVID-19 status, age in years and sex. Where available, HLA class I and class II types were obtained from metadata supplied by the sample provider rather than from assay-based typing.

The CDR3, cysteine through phenylalanine, is 15 amino acids long. Here the CDR3 DNA is all that survives: 45 bases in frame from base 1. Germline trimming: 1 base from V, 4 bases from J; junction bases outside gene matches: 4. According to the germline V gene, CDR1 reads SGHAT and CDR2 reads FQNNGV. TCRbeta CDR3 regions were amplified from genomic DNA by means of the immunoSEQ Assay, a bias-controlled multiplex PCR. Per the authors' processing: The number of nucleated cells in each sample was estimated from the amplification of reference gene primers within the assay. Sequence reads were collapsed and filtered to measure the absolute abundance of every unique TCRbeta CDR3 rearrangement. For each sample, productive Simpson clonality was calculated by taking the square root of Simpson's diversity index across productive rearrangements. TCRdb re-hosts the immuneACCESS table, in-frame sequences only. Its copies lack some clones; in the studies checked, an unresolved V gene accounts for under half of them, and the cause for the rest is not known. V and J calls and clone size are those listed in that table; D and trimming were worked out from the DNA. The sample profile shows 65,000 to 95,000 clones; approximately 90% of them were found once. Just over 2.5% of the sample goes to the ten largest clones.

One collaborating source in Seattle enrolled patients while the patients were actively infected and followed the patients over time throughout the course of disease. Each collaborating institution followed its own protocols to collect whole blood in K2EDTA tubes. For TCRbeta analysis, collaborators shipped samples as frozen whole blood, isolated PBMCs, or DNA extracted from either of those sample types. The research as a whole found: The amount of clinical and demographic metadata varied by source and participant and was provided uncurated.

The specimen was peripheral blood. The V gene is TRBV11-2 and the J gene is TRBJ2-1, with TRBD2 identical over 7 junction bases. The TCR originated in a man aged 45 to 65 with COVID-19, enrolled during active disease. The CDR3 corresponds to CASSLVSGVYNEQFF. The sequenced DNA: TGTGCCAGCAGCTTAGTCAGCGGGGTATACAATGAGCAGTTCTTC.